This T cell receptor beta chain was sequenced in a study of blood T cell repertoires in COVID-19. Generated by immunoSEQ multiplex PCR, the TCRdb table keeps only in-frame clones and is missing some. The sample has about 220,000 clones, roughly 80% seen once. Sequenced: peripheral blood. This receptor was identified in a woman under 40 who had recovered from COVID-19.

The CDR3 DNA sequence: TGTGCCAGCAGCTTACGTCGGACAGGCAGCTCCTACGAGCAGTACTTC. Amino acid sequence: CASSLRRTGSSYEQYF. The chain is built from TRBV7-9 and TRBJ2-7; TRBD1 matches 7 bases. CDR3 length equals 16 residues. With V trimmed by 2 bases and J by 0 bases, 7 bases remained unmatched. Germline-derived CDR1 and CDR2 are SEHNR and FQNEAQ (reference sequence).